What follows describes a single T cell receptor (beta chain). This sample is drawn from a study of T cells in Graves' hyperthyroidism and ophthalmopathy. Clinical symptoms, serum thyroxine and TRAb, thyroid ultrasound and orbital computed tomography were used for the diagnoses. Losses at the gene ends were 6 bases for V and 2 bases for J; bases not matched to a gene: 12. Germline V gene data show CDR1 as DFQATT and CDR2 as SNEGSKA (reference sequence). This CDR3 comprises 16 residues. Amplification targeted TCR beta CDR3 regions from RNA transcripts. During a first-round RT-PCR of the TCR CDR3, the HTBI primer set was used. TCRdb processed the multiplex PCR reads anew with MiXCR; each CDR3 protein has one entry. Here the sample spans 300,000 to 400,000 distinct CDR3 sequences, approximately 15% being singletons.

V gene TRBV20-1 combines with J gene TRBJ2-3, with TRBD1 matching 9 bases. Sequenced sample: blood. The TCR sequence derives from an older woman with Graves' hyperthyroidism. The CDR3 bases are TGCAGTGCAAATTTGCCGGGACAGGGTAACACAGATACGCAGTATTTT. Protein sequence: CSANLPGQGNTDTQYF.